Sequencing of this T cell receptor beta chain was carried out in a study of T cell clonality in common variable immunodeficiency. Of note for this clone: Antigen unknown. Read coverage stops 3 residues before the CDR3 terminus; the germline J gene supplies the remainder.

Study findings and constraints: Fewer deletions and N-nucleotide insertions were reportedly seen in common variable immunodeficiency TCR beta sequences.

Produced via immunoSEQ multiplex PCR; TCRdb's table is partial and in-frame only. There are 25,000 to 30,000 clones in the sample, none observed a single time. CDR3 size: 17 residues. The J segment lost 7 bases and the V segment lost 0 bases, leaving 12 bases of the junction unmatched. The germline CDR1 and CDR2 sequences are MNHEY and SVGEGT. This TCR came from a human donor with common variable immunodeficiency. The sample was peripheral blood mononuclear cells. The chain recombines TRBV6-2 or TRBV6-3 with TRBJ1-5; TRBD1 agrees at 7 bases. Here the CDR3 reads CASSYSRQGGGRQPQHF. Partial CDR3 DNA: TGTGCCAGCAGTTACTCGCGACAGGGTGGAGGCAGGCAGCCC.